The clone carrying this T cell receptor (beta chain) was counted only a few times. The antigen is undetermined. The sample comes from a study of beta chain features in type 1 diabetes. Overall study: Across every sample, around 98 million sorted cells were examined in total.

Expressed TCRB transcripts were sequenced, since all the RNA that had been isolated was reverse transcribed. The repertoire was sequenced with immunoSEQ multiplex PCR; TCRdb's copy has only in-frame clones and lacks some. The sample contains under 200,000 clones, about 8.3% of which appear only once. Study-wide results and limits: Insertion counts at VDJ junctions were lower in type 1 diabetes patients, who also showed more deletions there. Moderate yet significant TCRB CDR3 shortening was seen in Type 1 diabetes patients in all four CD4+ subsets. A potential PCR bias toward shorter templates would be equal in patient and control samples.

Purities over 95% were achieved in all sorted populations. The CDR3 has 13 amino acids. Per the germline V gene, CDR1 is MDHEN and CDR2 is SYDVKM. Between the trimmed V and J ends, which lost 3 bases and 2 bases, there was a span of 8 bases. The sequenced sample was central memory CD4+ T cells from blood. The chain is built from TRBV28 and TRBJ2-7; D is unclear. The receptor was isolated from a woman younger than 30 with type 1 diabetes. CDR3 sequence: CASSLAGPYEQYF. The CDR3 DNA reads TGTGCCAGCAGTTTGGCAGGCCCCTACGAGCAGTACTTC.